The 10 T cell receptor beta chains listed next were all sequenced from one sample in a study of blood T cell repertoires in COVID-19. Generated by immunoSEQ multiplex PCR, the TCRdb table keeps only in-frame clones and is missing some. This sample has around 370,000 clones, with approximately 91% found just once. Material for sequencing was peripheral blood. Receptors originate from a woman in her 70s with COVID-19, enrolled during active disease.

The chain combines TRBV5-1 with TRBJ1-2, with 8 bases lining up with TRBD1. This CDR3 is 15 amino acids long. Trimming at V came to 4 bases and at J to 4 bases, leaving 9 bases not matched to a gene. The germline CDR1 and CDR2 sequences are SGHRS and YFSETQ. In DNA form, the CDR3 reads TGCGCCAGCAGCCCGAGCAGGGGGCCGATCTATGGCTACACCTTC. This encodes CASSPSRGPIYGYTF.

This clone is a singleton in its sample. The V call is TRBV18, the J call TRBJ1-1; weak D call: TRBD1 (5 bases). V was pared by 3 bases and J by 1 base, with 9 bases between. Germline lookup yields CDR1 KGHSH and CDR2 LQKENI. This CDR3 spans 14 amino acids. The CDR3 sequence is CASSPLGQNTEAFF. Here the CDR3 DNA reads TGTGCCAGCTCACCCCTGGGGCAGAACACTGAAGCTTTCTTT.

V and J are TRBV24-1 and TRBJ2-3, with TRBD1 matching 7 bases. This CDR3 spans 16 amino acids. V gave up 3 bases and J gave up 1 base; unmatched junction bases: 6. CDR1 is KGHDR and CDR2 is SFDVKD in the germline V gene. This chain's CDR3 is CATSDPRDSRTDTQYF. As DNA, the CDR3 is TGTGCCACCAGTGATCCCCGGGACAGCCGCACAGATACGCAGTATTTT.

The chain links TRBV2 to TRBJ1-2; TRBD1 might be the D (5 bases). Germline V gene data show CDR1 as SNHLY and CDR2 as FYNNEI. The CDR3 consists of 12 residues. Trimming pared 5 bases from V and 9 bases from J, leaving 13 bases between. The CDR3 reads CASSKDRLSYTF. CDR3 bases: TGTGCCAGCAGTAAAGACAGACTAAGCTACACCTTC.

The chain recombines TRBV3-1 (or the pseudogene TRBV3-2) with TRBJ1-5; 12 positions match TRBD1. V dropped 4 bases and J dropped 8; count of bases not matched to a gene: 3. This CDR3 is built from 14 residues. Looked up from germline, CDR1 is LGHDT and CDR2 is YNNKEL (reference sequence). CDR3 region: CASSPGQGAEPQHF. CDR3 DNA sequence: TGTGCCAGCAGCCCGGGACAGGGGGCAGAGCCCCAGCATTTT.

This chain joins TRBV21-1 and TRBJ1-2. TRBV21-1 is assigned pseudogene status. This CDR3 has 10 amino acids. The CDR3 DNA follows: TGTGCCAGCAGCAAAGTCTACTACACCTTC. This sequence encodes CASSKVYYTF.

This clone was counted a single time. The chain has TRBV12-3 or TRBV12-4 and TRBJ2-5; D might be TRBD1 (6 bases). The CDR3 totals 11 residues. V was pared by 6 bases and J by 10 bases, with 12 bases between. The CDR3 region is CASSQGWGQYF. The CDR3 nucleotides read TGTGCCAGCAGCCAGGGGTGGGGCCAGTACTTC.

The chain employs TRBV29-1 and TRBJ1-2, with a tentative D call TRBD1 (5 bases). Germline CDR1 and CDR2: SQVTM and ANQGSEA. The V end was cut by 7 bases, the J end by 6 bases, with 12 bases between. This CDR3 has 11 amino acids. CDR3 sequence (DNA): TGCAGCGCTGACAGTTCGAATGGCTACACCTTC. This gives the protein CSADSSNGYTF.

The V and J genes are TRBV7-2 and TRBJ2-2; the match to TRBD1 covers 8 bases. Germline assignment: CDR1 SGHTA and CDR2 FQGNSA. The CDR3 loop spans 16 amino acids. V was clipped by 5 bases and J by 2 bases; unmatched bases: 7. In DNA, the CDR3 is TGTGCCAGCAGCCCTTCGACAGGGGAAAACACCGGGGAGCTGTTTTTT. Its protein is CASSPSTGENTGELFF.

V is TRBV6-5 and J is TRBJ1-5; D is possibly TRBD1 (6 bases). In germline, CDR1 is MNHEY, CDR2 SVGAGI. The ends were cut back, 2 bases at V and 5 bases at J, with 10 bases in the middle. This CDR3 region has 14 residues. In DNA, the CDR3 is TGTGCCAGCAGTTACAGCAGGGGTGATCAGCCCCAGCATTTT. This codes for CASSYSRGDQPQHF.